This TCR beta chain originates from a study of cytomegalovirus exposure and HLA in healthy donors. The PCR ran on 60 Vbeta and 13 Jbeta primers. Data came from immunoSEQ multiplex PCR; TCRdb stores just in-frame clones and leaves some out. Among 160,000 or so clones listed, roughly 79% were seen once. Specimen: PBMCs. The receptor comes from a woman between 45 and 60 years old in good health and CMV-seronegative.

CDR3 bases: TGTGCCACCCTCCGGCAGGGGTACAACGAGCAGTACTTC. Translation gives CATLRQGYNEQYF. The chain is built from TRBV28 and TRBJ2-7; weak D call: TRBD1 (6 bases). Germline V CDR1 and CDR2: MDHEN, SYDVKM. The germline V and J ends were trimmed by 10 bases and 5 bases, with 18 bases remaining between them. This CDR3 spans 13 amino acids.